The T cell receptor (beta chain) described here comes from a study of response to subunit inactivated influenza vaccine (dated by TCRdb to the late 2010s). Background for the entire study: Deep quantitative profiling of the T cell receptor repertoire was used in the study to follow responses to a trivalent subunit inactivated influenza vaccine. On the study overall, not on this receptor specifically: The authors proposed that each seasonal influenza vaccination may bring in only a limited number of new T cells.

With regard to this clonotype: Its antigen is currently not known. Qualities for individual bases were not recorded, and no much larger clone is one base off.

CDR1 and CDR2, per the germline V gene, are KGHSH and LQKENI. Spanning cysteine to phenylalanine, the CDR3 consists of 17 amino acids. The retained sequence is limited to the CDR3, 51 bases, with the frame set at the first base. V trim: 0 bases; J trim: 4 bases; unmatched bases: 9. The library was made by RT-PCR. Sequenced on an Illumina HiSeq 2500. TCRdb trimmed public reads at Q25 via fastp, called clones via MiXCR and kept in-frame beta chains. CDR3 protein duplicates are merged, each entry listing the most common genes and DNA. The sample records about 830,000 distinct CDR3 sequences, less than 20% of which are singletons. Of the sample, about a tenth falls within the top ten clones.

This TCR came from a man aged 45 to 65 who received an inactivated influenza vaccine. Donor details come from another sample of the same person, matched by shared clones. Rearrangement joined TRBV18 to TRBJ2-7, and 10 bases in between align with TRBD2. The sequenced sample was PBMCs from blood, obtained 5 to 6 days after vaccination. The CDR3 region: CASSPPSSLAGPYEQYF. The DNA sequence is as follows: TGTGCCAGCTCACCACCCTCCTCACTAGCGGGACCTTACGAGCAGTACTTC. Extended through the reference TRBV18 and TRBJ2-7 proteins, this CDR3 yields the full variable domain: NAGVMQNPRHLVRRRGQEARLRCSPMKGHSHVYWYRQLPEEGLKFMVYLQKENIIDESGMPKERFSAEFPKEGPSILRIQQVVRGDSAAYFCASSPPSSLAGPYEQYFGPGTRLTVT.